A single sample is the source of the 18 T cell receptor beta chains below, sequenced in a study of somatic mutations in cytotoxic T cells in rheumatoid arthritis. Using immunoSEQ multiplex PCR, the repertoire was profiled, and TCRdb retains in-frame clones only, with some absent. In the table there are 2,700 or so clones, approximately 80% of which are singletons. Material: CD8+ T cells sorted from blood. The receptor set was obtained from a man between 60 and 70 years old with rheumatoid arthritis.

The J gene is TRBJ2-7, the V gene TRBV6-5; D may be TRBD2 (6 bases). Germline V CDR1 and CDR2: MNHEY, SVGAGI. Trimming took off 5 bases at V and 6 bases at J, with 17 bases between the two ends. This CDR3 is built from 14 residues. The CDR3, as DNA: TGTGCCAGCAGTCCCGGGGGACCGTGGGGCGAGCAGTACTTC. Encoded protein: CASSPGGPWGEQYF.

The chain employs TRBV9 and TRBJ2-1; 12 bases line up with TRBD2. Germline V lookup: CDR1 SGDLS, CDR2 YYNGEE. V shed 5 bases and J 6 bases; nucleotides not matched to a gene: 9. CDR3 length: 16 amino acids. As DNA, the CDR3 is TGTGCCAGCAGTACCGGGACTAGCGGGTTTGGCAATGAGCAGTTCTTC. This codes for CASSTGTSGFGNEQFF. The complete variable domain, with remaining parts taken from reference TRBV9 and TRBJ2-1, reads DSGVTQTPKHLITATGQRVTLRCSPRSGDLSVYWYQQSLDQGLQFLIQYYNGEERAKGNILERFSAQQFPDLHSELNLSSLELGDSALYFCASSTGTSGFGNEQFFGPGTRLTVL.

This chain connects TRBV10-3 to TRBJ1-5; 8 bases fit TRBD1. The CDR3 length is 16 residues. After removal of 0 bases from V and 7 bases from J, the junction contained 8 bases not matched to a gene. CDR1 is ENHRY, CDR2 SYGVKD, per germline. The CDR3 DNA sequence: TGTGCCATCAGTGAGTCGGAACAGGGGGAAAGGCAGCCCCAGCATTTT. It encodes CAISESEQGERQPQHF.

The rearrangement links TRBV5-1 to TRBJ1-5, with D unresolved. The V end was cut by 4 bases, the J end by 7 bases, with 15 bases between. Germline CDR1 reads SGHRS; CDR2 reads YFSETQ. The CDR3 has 14 amino acids. Here the CDR3 reads CASSPSAGGQPQHF. As DNA, the CDR3 is TGCGCCAGCAGCCCTAGTGCGGGTGGACAGCCCCAGCATTTT.

V is TRBV9 and J is TRBJ2-3, with 10 bases identical to TRBD2. CDR1 is SGDLS, CDR2 YYNGEE, per germline. V shed 0 bases, J shed 5 bases, and the junction held 9 bases outside the gene matches. The CDR3 extends over 17 amino acids. The CDR3 nucleotides read TGTGCCAGCAGCGTAGATGGGCTAGCGGGGGAGGGAGATACGCAGTATTTT. Its protein is CASSVDGLAGEGDTQYF.

V and J are TRBV7-9 and TRBJ2-7, with 8 bases identical to TRBD1. Germline V gives CDR1 SEHNR, CDR2 FQNEAQ (reference sequence). The J segment lost 3 bases and the V segment lost 4 bases, leaving 8 bases of the junction unmatched. This CDR3 has 15 amino acids. CDR3 in amino acids: CASSSQGALNYEQYF. The CDR3 DNA is TGTGCCAGCAGCTCCCAGGGGGCCCTTAACTACGAGCAGTACTTC.

CDR3 in DNA: TGTGCCAGCAGCCACGGACAGGGGGAATCCTACGAGCAGTACTTC. This encodes CASSHGQGESYEQYF. The gene calls are TRBV7-8 and TRBJ2-7; 10 bases match TRBD1. This CDR3 has 15 amino acids. V shed 5 bases and J 1 base; nucleotides not matched to a gene: 5. CDR1 SGHVS and CDR2 FQNEAQ come from the germline V gene.

The chain links TRBV7-6 to TRBJ2-1; TRBD2 aligns across 9 bases. Germline lookup yields CDR1 SGHVS and CDR2 FNYEAQ. The CDR3 length is 15 residues. V was pared by 5 bases and J by 4 bases, with 6 bases of the junction left unmatched. The CDR3 DNA reads as TGTGCCAGCAGCCGCGCGGGAGGGGGGTACAATGAGCAGTTCTTC. Encoded protein: CASSRAGGGYNEQFF. Full variable domain (rest looked up from reference TRBV7-6 and TRBJ2-1): GAGVSQSPRYKVTKRGQDVALRCDPISGHVSLYWYRQALGQGPEFLTYFNYEAQQDKSGLPNDRFSAERPEGSISTLTIQRTEQRDSAMYRCASSRAGGGYNEQFFGPGTRLTVL.

The chain employs TRBV9 and TRBJ2-5; possibly TRBD2 for D (6 bases). Germline-derived CDR1 and CDR2 are SGDLS and YYNGEE. The CDR3 is 14 amino acids. V shed 1 base and J shed 4 bases, with 11 bases lying between them. The CDR3 region has the DNA TGTGCCAGCAGCGTAAGTGGGGGAGGAGAGACCCAGTACTTC. This sequence encodes CASSVSGGGETQYF.

This chain uses TRBV18 with TRBJ2-5; D is possibly TRBD2 (5 bases). This CDR3 comprises 14 residues. Trimming removed 3 bases from V and 5 bases from J, with 13 bases in between. Germline CDR1 KGHSH, CDR2 LQKENI. CDR3 in amino acids: CASSPAGVRETQYF. The CDR3 coding sequence is TGTGCCAGCTCACCGGCCGGGGTAAGGGAGACCCAGTACTTC. The complete variable domain, with remaining parts taken from reference TRBV18 and TRBJ2-5, reads NAGVMQNPRHLVRRRGQEARLRCSPMKGHSHVYWYRQLPEEGLKFMVYLQKENIIDESGMPKERFSAEFPKEGPSILRIQQVVRGDSAAYFCASSPAGVRETQYFGPGTRLLVL.

This clone was detected only once. This chain joins TRBV7-8 and TRBJ2-1, with D possibly matching TRBD2 (5 bases). Germline V CDR1 and CDR2: SGHVS, FQNEAQ. There are 11 residues in the CDR3. The ends were cut back, 5 bases at V and 9 bases at J, with 8 bases in the middle. This chain's CDR3 is CASSREGEQFF. Written as DNA, the CDR3 is TGTGCCAGCAGCAGAGAGGGTGAGCAGTTCTTC.

The genes are TRBV7-9 and TRBJ2-2; weak D call: TRBD2 (5 bases). The V end was cut by 3 bases, the J end by 7 bases, with 6 bases between. Per the germline V gene, CDR1 is SEHNR and CDR2 is FQNEAQ (reference sequence). There are 12 residues in the CDR3. The CDR3 nucleotides read TGTGCCAGCAGCTTCGGGGACGGGGAGCTGTTTTTT. Encoded protein: CASSFGDGELFF.

The V gene is TRBV9, the J gene TRBJ2-2; 9 bases match TRBD2. The CDR3 contains 17 residues. Per germline, CDR1 SGDLS and CDR2 YYNGEE. The V and J ends lost 3 bases and 4 bases, in that order; junction bases with no gene match: 10. This chain's CDR3 is CASSAGGLAGITGELFF. The CDR3 nucleotides are TGTGCCAGCAGCGCCGGGGGGCTAGCGGGGATCACCGGGGAGCTGTTTTTT.

V gene TRBV5-8 combines with J gene TRBJ2-2; 9 bases match TRBD1. This CDR3 is built from 16 residues. Germline CDR1 reads SGHTS; CDR2 reads YDEGEE. Trimming took 4 bases from V and 2 from J; bases not matched to a gene: 6. CDR3 coding DNA: TGTGCCAGCAGCAGCGGACAGGGGACTAACACCGGGGAGCTGTTTTTT. Translation gives CASSSGQGTNTGELFF.

This sequence joins TRBV6-1 and TRBJ1-2, with D perhaps matching TRBD1 (6 bases). Trimming pared 2 bases from V and 0 bases from J, leaving 19 bases between. The CDR3 covers 18 residues. Germline loops: CDR1 MNHNS, CDR2 SASEGT. The CDR3 coding sequence is TGTGCCAGCAGTGAACGCCGGGACACAACCGAAGCTAACTATGGCTACACCTTC. As protein: CASSERRDTTEANYGYTF.

The V call is TRBV19, the J call TRBJ1-3, with D hard to call. CDR1 LNHDA and CDR2 SQIVND come from the germline V gene (reference sequence). Trimming left V 7 bases short and J 0 bases short, with 13 bases between. This CDR3 has 15 amino acids. The CDR3 DNA follows: TGTGCCAGTACCTCCGTTTTCAGCTCTGGAAACACCATATATTTT. Its translation is CASTSVFSSGNTIYF.

This chain joins TRBV6-1 and TRBJ2-5; D is perhaps TRBD2 (6 bases). Germline V gene data show CDR1 as MNHNS and CDR2 as SASEGT. Trimming pared 6 bases from V and 5 bases from J, leaving 16 bases between. The CDR3 loop spans 14 amino acids. CDR3 sequence: CASRTSLADETQYF. The CDR3 nucleotides are TGTGCCAGCAGGACTAGTTTGGCCGATGAGACCCAGTACTTC.

This chain uses TRBV5-4 with TRBJ1-1, with D perhaps TRBD1 (5 bases). Trimming took off 2 bases at V and 0 bases at J, with 11 bases between the two ends. This CDR3 region has 15 residues. Germline V gene data show CDR1 as SGHNT and CDR2 as YYREEE (reference sequence). The chain's CDR3 is CASSFQGGMNTEAFF. Here the CDR3 DNA reads TGTGCCAGCAGCTTTCAGGGTGGGATGAACACTGAAGCTTTCTTT.